The clone carrying this TCR beta chain was recorded at least ten times. The antigen remains unidentified. This entry comes from a study of identical twins. TCRdb ran MiXCR on the 5' RACE reads and lists one entry per CDR3 protein. The sample has roughly 200,000 distinct CDR3 sequences, 7.5% seen once; the top ten hold just under 2%. CDR1 LGHDT and CDR2 YNNKEL come from the germline V gene (reference sequence). CDR3 length: 15 amino acids. With 1 base removed from V and 4 bases from J, the gap between germline ends came to 10 bases. The donors were all healthy and Caucasian. Findings and limits, study-wide: Within twin pairs, the out-of-frame alpha sequences they shared showed excess low generation probability. In drawing conclusions, the study used cross-sectional statistical analysis and did not follow the same donors.

In addition, the sample was reused for a study of yellow fever vaccine responses in identical twins. That paper adds: Vaccine T cell responses of twins reportedly seemed partly convergent and partly personalized.

This TCR came from a woman between 18 and 30 years old in good health. Sequenced sample: memory (CD45RO+) T cells sorted from blood. This rearrangement joins TRBV3-1 to TRBJ2-2; D is unresolved. The CDR3 here is CASSQGGASTGELFF. The CDR3 DNA reads TGTGCCAGCAGCCAAGGGGGTGCTAGCACCGGGGAGCTGTTTTTT.